Listed below are T cell receptor beta chains from one sample, sequenced in a study of blood T cell repertoires in COVID-19. Data came from immunoSEQ multiplex PCR; TCRdb stores just in-frame clones and leaves some out. Altogether a few hundred thousand clones are present, about 88% being singletons, with the ten largest covering approximately 9.4%. The sample taken for sequencing was PBMCs or T cells enriched from blood (not recorded which). Receptor source: a woman aged 40 to 49 who had recovered from COVID-19. Both conserved end residues are part of each CDR3. Each record gives: clone size, J gene, D gene, V gene, CDR3 protein, CDR3 DNA. D genes are given only for firm matches. Only some rows state a clone size, as once, few, many or a class for expanded clones.

abundance: NA
j_gene: TRBJ2-2
d_gene: NA
v_gene: TRBV5-1
CDR3aa: CASSLGQLNTGELFF
CDR3nt: TGCGCCAGCAGCTTGGGACAGCTAAACACCGGGGAGCTGTTTTTT

abundance: few
j_gene: TRBJ2-7
d_gene: TRBD1
v_gene: TRBV19
CDR3aa: CASSMKGGGQGATYEQYF
CDR3nt: TGTGCCAGTAGTATGAAAGGAGGGGGACAGGGGGCTACCTACGAGCAGTACTTC

abundance: once
j_gene: TRBJ2-2
d_gene: NA
v_gene: TRBV10-1
CDR3aa: CASRIGPGDTGELFF
CDR3nt: TGCGCCAGCAGGATCGGGCCAGGGGACACCGGGGAGCTGTTTTTT

abundance: NA
j_gene: TRBJ2-2
d_gene: NA
v_gene: TRBV4-1
CDR3aa: CASSQGGQGSGELFF
CDR3nt: TGCGCCAGCAGCCAGGGCGGGCAGGGGAGCGGGGAGCTGTTTTTT

abundance: NA
j_gene: TRBJ2-1
d_gene: TRBD1
v_gene: TRBV15
CDR3aa: CATSKGGQTYNEQFF
CDR3nt: TGTGCCACCAGCAAAGGGGGACAGACCTACAATGAGCAGTTCTTC

abundance: NA
j_gene: TRBJ2-4
d_gene: NA
v_gene: TRBV4-3
CDR3aa: CASSQAQGGGSFSGIQYF
CDR3nt: TGCGCCAGCAGCCAAGCCCAAGGGGGGGGTTCGTTTTCAGGCATTCAGTACTTC

abundance: NA
j_gene: TRBJ2-3
d_gene: TRBD2
v_gene: TRBV7-8
CDR3aa: CASSLSSGGGWGTDTQYF
CDR3nt: TGTGCCAGCAGCTTATCCAGCGGGGGGGGCTGGGGCACAGATACGCAGTATTTT

abundance: once
j_gene: TRBJ2-7
d_gene: TRBD1
v_gene: TRBV24-1
CDR3aa: CATSDSGRTGLSYEQYF
CDR3nt: TGTGCCACCAGTGATTCTGGGCGGACAGGGTTATCCTACGAGCAGTACTTC

abundance: NA
j_gene: TRBJ2-5
d_gene: TRBD1
v_gene: TRBV7-3
CDR3aa: CASSPIGRGIGKTQYF
CDR3nt: TGTGCCAGCAGCCCCATTGGCAGGGGGATAGGTAAGACCCAGTACTTC

abundance: NA
j_gene: TRBJ2-3
d_gene: TRBD2
v_gene: TRBV2
CDR3aa: CASRFWGLIETDTQYF
CDR3nt: TGTGCCAGCAGGTTCTGGGGACTAATTGAGACAGATACGCAGTATTTT

abundance: NA
j_gene: TRBJ1-1
d_gene: NA
v_gene: TRBV20-1
CDR3aa: CSASYRGSLDTEAFF
CDR3nt: TGCAGTGCTAGTTACCGGGGTTCTTTGGACACTGAAGCTTTCTTT

abundance: NA
j_gene: TRBJ2-5
d_gene: TRBD2
v_gene: TRBV11-2
CDR3aa: CASRPGTAGAGEETQYF
CDR3nt: TGTGCCAGCCGCCCAGGGACTGCGGGAGCGGGGGAGGAGACCCAGTACTTC

abundance: NA
j_gene: TRBJ1-1
d_gene: NA
v_gene: TRBV10-3
CDR3aa: CAISEAGRDTEAFF
CDR3nt: TGTGCCATCAGTGAAGCGGGGCGTGACACTGAAGCTTTCTTT

abundance: NA
j_gene: TRBJ1-1
d_gene: TRBD1
v_gene: TRBV10-3
CDR3aa: CAISGGTPGQMNTEAFF
CDR3nt: TGTGCCATCAGTGGAGGGACCCCGGGACAGATGAACACTGAAGCTTTCTTT

abundance: NA
j_gene: TRBJ2-5
d_gene: TRBD2
v_gene: TRBV7-6
CDR3aa: CASTAGVEQETQYF
CDR3nt: TGTGCCAGCACCGCGGGAGTGGAGCAAGAGACCCAGTACTTC

abundance: once
j_gene: TRBJ2-7
d_gene: TRBD2
v_gene: TRBV7-3
CDR3aa: CASSPLAGTYEQYF
CDR3nt: TGTGCCAGCAGCCCTTTAGCGGGAACCTACGAGCAGTACTTC

abundance: NA
j_gene: TRBJ2-1
d_gene: NA
v_gene: TRBV24-1
CDR3aa: CATSDPTGSYAYNEQFF
CDR3nt: TGTGCCACCAGTGATCCCACCGGGAGCTATGCATACAATGAGCAGTTCTTC

abundance: NA
j_gene: TRBJ2-1
d_gene: TRBD2
v_gene: TRBV3-1/TRBV3-2
CDR3aa: CASSPRRVAGPSSYNEQFF
CDR3nt: TGTGCCAGCAGCCCTCGAAGAGTAGCGGGCCCAAGCTCCTACAATGAGCAGTTCTTC

abundance: few
j_gene: TRBJ1-6
d_gene: NA
v_gene: TRBV27
CDR3aa: CASMGSSYNSPLHF
CDR3nt: TGTGCCAGCATGGGGAGCTCCTATAATTCACCCCTCCACTTT

abundance: NA
j_gene: TRBJ2-7
d_gene: TRBD2
v_gene: TRBV10-1
CDR3aa: CASRGTSGPPYEQYF
CDR3nt: TGCGCCAGCAGGGGAACTAGCGGGCCACCCTACGAGCAGTACTTC

abundance: NA
j_gene: TRBJ2-2
d_gene: NA
v_gene: TRBV24-1
CDR3aa: CATSDEGENTGELFF
CDR3nt: TGTGCCACCAGTGATGAGGGAGAAAACACCGGGGAGCTGTTTTTT

abundance: few
j_gene: TRBJ2-7
d_gene: NA
v_gene: TRBV13
CDR3aa: CASSARTGVGVYEQYF
CDR3nt: TGTGCCAGCAGCGCCCGGACCGGGGTAGGAGTTTACGAGCAGTACTTC

abundance: NA
j_gene: TRBJ2-5
d_gene: TRBD1
v_gene: TRBV2
CDR3aa: CAGETGQGLQETQYF
CDR3nt: TGTGCCGGAGAGACGGGACAGGGATTACAAGAGACCCAGTACTTC

abundance: NA
j_gene: TRBJ1-1
d_gene: NA
v_gene: TRBV6-5
CDR3aa: CATSDRMNTEAFF
CDR3nt: TGTGCCACTTCGGACAGAATGAACACTGAAGCTTTCTTT

abundance: once
j_gene: TRBJ2-7
d_gene: TRBD2
v_gene: TRBV5-1
CDR3aa: CASSLFLSGSSYEQYF
CDR3nt: TGCGCCAGCAGCTTGTTCTTAAGCGGGAGCTCCTACGAGCAGTACTTC

abundance: NA
j_gene: TRBJ2-7
d_gene: TRBD1
v_gene: TRBV7-3
CDR3aa: CASSLTGQYYEQYF
CDR3nt: TGTGCCAGCAGCTTAACGGGACAGTACTACGAGCAGTACTTC

abundance: NA
j_gene: TRBJ1-2
d_gene: TRBD1
v_gene: TRBV5-1
CDR3aa: CASSMDRGKDYGYTF
CDR3nt: TGCGCCAGCAGCATGGACAGGGGGAAGGACTATGGCTACACCTTC

abundance: NA
j_gene: TRBJ2-1
d_gene: TRBD2
v_gene: TRBV11-2
CDR3aa: CASSLELPAGFYNEQFF
CDR3nt: TGTGCCAGCAGCTTAGAACTTCCAGCGGGATTCTACAATGAGCAGTTCTTC

abundance: NA
j_gene: TRBJ2-7
d_gene: NA
v_gene: TRBV27
CDR3aa: CASSFRGTAYEQYF
CDR3nt: TGTGCCAGCAGTTTCCGAGGAACGGCCTACGAGCAGTACTTC

abundance: NA
j_gene: TRBJ1-5
d_gene: TRBD1
v_gene: TRBV18
CDR3aa: CASSPSDRSNQPQHF
CDR3nt: TGTGCCAGCTCACCCTCGGACAGGAGCAATCAGCCCCAGCATTTT

abundance: NA
j_gene: TRBJ2-4
d_gene: NA
v_gene: TRBV7-2
CDR3aa: CASSLIPDIQYF
CDR3nt: TGTGCCAGCAGCTTAATTCCGGACATTCAGTACTTC

abundance: NA
j_gene: TRBJ2-7
d_gene: TRBD2
v_gene: TRBV7-8
CDR3aa: CASSRGLAGAYEQYF
CDR3nt: TGTGCCAGCAGCCGAGGACTAGCGGGAGCCTACGAGCAGTACTTC

abundance: NA
j_gene: TRBJ1-2
d_gene: NA
v_gene: TRBV11-2
CDR3aa: CASSLEEGRNYGYTF
CDR3nt: TGTGCCAGCAGCCTAGAGGAGGGGAGGAACTATGGCTACACCTTC

abundance: NA
j_gene: TRBJ1-5
d_gene: TRBD1
v_gene: TRBV24-1
CDR3aa: CATSEPGQGVNQPQHF
CDR3nt: TGTGCCACCAGTGAGCCGGGACAGGGGGTAAATCAGCCCCAGCATTTT

abundance: NA
j_gene: TRBJ2-7
d_gene: TRBD2
v_gene: TRBV25-1
CDR3aa: CASSEGLAATYF
CDR3nt: TGTGCCAGCAGTGAGGGACTAGCAGCTACGTACTTC

abundance: NA
j_gene: TRBJ2-7
d_gene: NA
v_gene: TRBV12-3/TRBV12-4
CDR3aa: CASSFTMVDEQYF
CDR3nt: TGTGCCAGCAGTTTTACTATGGTGGACGAGCAGTACTTC

abundance: NA
j_gene: TRBJ2-1
d_gene: TRBD2
v_gene: TRBV27
CDR3aa: CASSPGLAGRQFF
CDR3nt: TGTGCCAGCAGTCCGGGACTAGCGGGGAGGCAGTTCTTC

abundance: NA
j_gene: TRBJ2-2
d_gene: TRBD2
v_gene: TRBV27
CDR3aa: CASSLLAGGNTGELFF
CDR3nt: TGTGCCAGCAGTTTATTGGCGGGGGGCAACACCGGGGAGCTGTTTTTT

abundance: NA
j_gene: TRBJ2-7
d_gene: TRBD2
v_gene: TRBV5-4
CDR3aa: CASSPGLAGGYEQYF
CDR3nt: TGTGCCAGCAGCCCCGGACTAGCGGGAGGCTACGAGCAGTACTTC

abundance: NA
j_gene: TRBJ1-1
d_gene: NA
v_gene: TRBV29-1
CDR3aa: CSVEVGGALNTEAFF
CDR3nt: TGCAGCGTTGAAGTGGGGGGGGCCTTGAACACTGAAGCTTTCTTT

abundance: NA
j_gene: TRBJ2-3
d_gene: NA
v_gene: TRBV11-3
CDR3aa: CASSLAGTDTQYF
CDR3nt: TGTGCCAGCAGCCTTGCCGGGACAGATACGCAGTATTTT

abundance: NA
j_gene: TRBJ1-1
d_gene: TRBD1
v_gene: TRBV27
CDR3aa: CASRRQGAGNTEAFF
CDR3nt: TGTGCCAGCAGACGACAGGGGGCGGGGAACACTGAAGCTTTCTTT

abundance: NA
j_gene: TRBJ2-7
d_gene: NA
v_gene: TRBV7-9
CDR3aa: CASSLREVGSYEQYF
CDR3nt: TGTGCCAGCAGCTTGAGGGAAGTGGGCTCCTACGAGCAGTACTTC

abundance: NA
j_gene: TRBJ2-7
d_gene: NA
v_gene: TRBV5-1
CDR3aa: CASRGAGDYEQYF
CDR3nt: TGCGCCAGCCGAGGGGCAGGGGACTACGAGCAGTACTTC

abundance: NA
j_gene: TRBJ2-2
d_gene: NA
v_gene: TRBV11-1
CDR3aa: CASSAQGNTGELFF
CDR3nt: TGTGCCAGCAGCGCACAGGGTAATACCGGGGAGCTGTTTTTT

abundance: NA
j_gene: TRBJ1-6
d_gene: NA
v_gene: TRBV30
CDR3aa: CAWSVPGSYNSPLHF
CDR3nt: TGTGCCTGGAGTGTTCCAGGCTCCTATAATTCACCCCTCCACTTT

abundance: NA
j_gene: TRBJ2-4
d_gene: TRBD2
v_gene: TRBV28
CDR3aa: CASSLASGGLDIQYF
CDR3nt: TGTGCCAGCAGTTTGGCTAGCGGGGGGCTGGACATTCAGTACTTC

abundance: NA
j_gene: TRBJ2-1
d_gene: TRBD2
v_gene: TRBV7-8
CDR3aa: CASSFRSSGGGNEQFF
CDR3nt: TGTGCCAGCAGCTTCCGTTCTAGCGGGGGGGGTAATGAGCAGTTCTTC

abundance: NA
j_gene: TRBJ1-5
d_gene: NA
v_gene: TRBV5-1
CDR3aa: CASSLTGLGNQPQHF
CDR3nt: TGCGCCAGCAGCTTGACAGGGTTGGGGAATCAGCCCCAGCATTTT